This T cell receptor (beta chain) was retrieved from a study of CD8 T cells in Susac syndrome. Random hexamers were used to reverse transcribe the RNA input (roughly 0.5 to 1 ug). TCR beta CDR3 was amplified by immunoSEQ multiplex PCR. This amplification extended across 54 Vbeta and 13 Jbeta segments. TCRdb re-called the immunoSEQ multiplex PCR reads with MiXCR, one entry per CDR3 protein. The table includes 150,000 to 200,000 distinct CDR3 sequences, 92% detected once. The CDR3 is 16 residues long. V lost 4 bases and J lost 10; bases outside the gene matches: 13. Germline CDR1 SGHRS, CDR2 YFSETQ. High-throughput TCR beta sequencing covered peripheral CD8+ and CD4+ T cells.

The rearrangement links TRBV5-1 to TRBJ2-3; TRBD1 agrees at 12 bases. The sequence came from a human donor in good health. Source material: CD4+ T cells from PBMCs. The CDR3 here is CASSPRLPGTGGAQYF. The DNA for the CDR3 is TGCGCCAGCAGCCCCAGACTCCCCGGGACAGGGGGCGCGCAGTATTTT.